These 19 T cell receptor beta chains were all obtained from the same sample, sequenced in a study of T cell repertoires in cytomegalovirus infection. Each CDR3 protein is one row after TCRdb ran MiXCR on the reads. The sample holds fewer than 200,000 distinct CDR3 sequences, around 14% seen once. Material: PBMCs. Every receptor here comes from a human donor in good health (CMV status not recorded). Some clones in this sample may be carry-over from other donors' samples.

The CDR3, as DNA: TGTGCCAGCAGTTCGCTGACAGGGCGAGAGACCCAGTACTTC. This codes for CASSSLTGRETQYF. The genes are TRBV12-3 or TRBV12-4 and TRBJ2-5; 7 bases are shared with TRBD1. CDR3 length equals 14 residues. J gave up 4 bases and V 4 bases, and 6 bases lay outside the gene matches.

The chain uses TRBV20-1 and TRBJ1-4; 10 bases match TRBD1. The CDR3 runs 14 residues. Germline assignment: CDR1 DFQATT and CDR2 SNEGSKA (reference sequence). V lost 3 bases and J lost 7; bases outside the gene matches: 5. The CDR3 loop reads CSARPDRGREKLFF. In DNA form, the CDR3 reads TGCAGTGCTAGGCCAGACAGGGGGCGTGAAAAACTGTTTTTT.

The chain recombines TRBV3-1 with TRBJ2-2; tentative D call: TRBD1 (6 bases). Trimming shortened V by 4 bases and J by 4 bases, and 13 bases separated the two germline ends. Germline assignment: CDR1 LGHDT and CDR2 YNNKEL (reference sequence). The CDR3 has 15 residues. CDR3 amino acids: CASSLTDRLTGELFF. The CDR3 bases are TGTGCCAGCAGCCTTACGGACAGACTCACCGGGGAGCTGTTTTTT.

The chain uses TRBV6-1 and TRBJ2-5; TRBD2 is a possible D gene (5 bases). CDR1 is MNHNS, CDR2 SASEGT, per germline. The V end lost 6 bases, the J end lost 3 bases, and 11 bases lay between the germline ends. The CDR3 consists of 13 residues. Here the CDR3 reads CASRASGKETQYF. The DNA of the CDR3 is TGTGCCAGCAGGGCCTCCGGGAAAGAGACCCAGTACTTC.

The CDR3 loop is CSVLSSGGTDTQYF. The CDR3 DNA follows: TGCAGCGTTCTCTCTAGCGGGGGCACAGATACGCAGTATTTT. The chain has TRBV29-1 and TRBJ2-3; 9 positions agree with TRBD2. The germline CDR1 and CDR2 sequences are SQVTM and ANQGSEA. The CDR3 has 14 amino acids. J gave up 1 base and V 5 bases, and 4 bases lay outside the gene matches.

This clonotype was observed many times. This sequence joins TRBV7-2 and TRBJ1-4; TRBD1 is a possible D gene (5 bases). There are 14 residues in the CDR3. Germline V gene sequence: CDR1 SGHTA, CDR2 FQGNSA. V was clipped by 2 bases and J by 7 bases, with 11 bases between them. In DNA, the CDR3 is TGTGCCAGCAGCTTATACAGGACGGGTGAAAAACTGTTTTTT. Translation gives CASSLYRTGEKLFF.

This clonotype was seen many times. V is TRBV6-2 or TRBV6-3 and J is TRBJ2-1; 10 bases align to TRBD2. Germline loops: CDR1 MNHEY, CDR2 SVGEGT. The CDR3 is 19 amino acids. Trimming removed 2 bases from V and 7 bases from J; junction bases left unmatched: 17. The CDR3: CASSYTASGGWVGENEQFF. CDR3 bases: TGTGCCAGCAGTTACACAGCTAGCGGGGGTTGGGTGGGAGAAAATGAGCAGTTCTTC.

This clonotype occurred a few times. The rearrangement joins TRBV9 to TRBJ2-7; D is ambiguous. CDR3 length: 14 amino acids. Germline CDR1 reads SGDLS; CDR2 reads YYNGEE. V lost 0 bases to trimming and J lost 1 base, with 8 bases between them. The CDR3 bases are TGTGCCAGCAGCGTAGCTCAAGGATCCTACGAGCAGTACTTC. Its translation: CASSVAQGSYEQYF. The full variable domain, its missing parts supplied by reference TRBV9 and TRBJ2-7, is DSGVTQTPKHLITATGQRVTLRCSPRSGDLSVYWYQQSLDQGLQFLIQYYNGEERAKGNILERFSAQQFPDLHSELNLSSLELGDSALYFCASSVAQGSYEQYFGPGTRLTVT.

This clonotype was counted many times. The CDR3 DNA follows: TGTGCCAGCAGCTTGGGCGGGACGACAACTAATGAAAAACTGTTTTTT. Its protein product is CASSLGGTTTNEKLFF. The rearrangement uses TRBV7-6 and TRBJ1-4; a weak D match, TRBD1 (5 bases). Germline values: CDR1 SGHVS, CDR2 FNYEAQ. CDR3 length: 16 amino acids. The ends were cut back, 3 bases at V and 0 bases at J, with 11 bases in the middle.

Turning to this clonotype: This clone may be a read error of a much larger clone one base away. The chain recombines TRBV2 with TRBJ2-1; D unresolved. V was trimmed by 4 bases and J by 8 bases, leaving 9 bases between them. The germline CDR1 and CDR2 sequences are SNHLY and FYNNEI. The CDR3 has 12 amino acids. CDR3 loop: CASSAERYEQFF. The CDR3 nucleotides read TGTGCCAGCAGTGCAGAGAGGTATGAGCAGTTCTTC.

This clonotype was seen only a few times. The chain recombines TRBV19 with TRBJ2-1, with D unresolved. Germline lookup yields CDR1 LNHDA and CDR2 SQIVND (reference sequence). Trimming took 5 bases from V and 0 from J, leaving 8 bases between them. The CDR3 loop spans 14 amino acids. The CDR3 region is CASSLRGSYNEQFF. In nucleotides, the CDR3 is TGTGCCAGTAGTTTAAGAGGCTCCTACAATGAGCAGTTCTTC.

This clonotype was detected many times. The genes are TRBV2 and TRBJ1-1; the D is unclear. The germline gives CDR1 SNHLY, CDR2 FYNNEI. Trimming took off 8 bases at V and 1 base at J, with 5 bases between the two ends. The CDR3 runs to 11 residues. This chain's CDR3 is CASEGNTEAFF. The CDR3 region has the DNA TGTGCCAGCGAAGGGAACACTGAAGCTTTCTTT.

J is TRBJ1-1 and V is TRBV10-3; perhaps TRBD1 as D (6 bases). The CDR3 consists of 11 residues. Per germline, CDR1 ENHRY and CDR2 SYGVKD. The germline V and J ends were trimmed by 10 bases and 4 bases, with 10 bases remaining between them. CDR3 sequence reads: CATRGFTEAFF. CDR3 coding DNA: TGTGCCACCAGGGGATTCACTGAAGCTTTCTTT.

As concerns this clonotype: Just one base apart from a much larger clone, this may be a read error. The chain employs TRBV6-6 and TRBJ2-1; no firm D call. The CDR3 length is 16 residues. CDR1 MNHNY and CDR2 SVGAGI come from the germline V gene (reference sequence). The CDR3 sequence is CASRYSLGSSYNEQFF. In DNA form, the CDR3 reads TGTGCCAGCAGATACTCGTTAGGAAGCTCCTACAATGAGCAGTTCTTC.

This clonotype was observed at least ten times. The V gene is TRBV7-2, the J gene TRBJ2-7; D unresolved. Germline-derived CDR1 and CDR2 are SGHTA and FQGNSA. V lost 3 bases to trimming and J lost 4 bases, with 7 bases between them. CDR3 length: 12 amino acids. The CDR3 loop is CASSFSEYEQYF. CDR3 bases: TGTGCCAGCAGCTTCAGCGAATACGAGCAGTACTTC.

This clonotype was observed a few times. The CDR3 here is CASGEGGEQYF. Here the CDR3 DNA reads TGTGCCAGCGGGGAAGGAGGAGAGCAGTACTTC. The chain recombines TRBV6-6 with TRBJ2-7, with TRBD2 as a possible D gene (5 bases). Trimming pared 8 bases from V and 7 bases from J, leaving 12 bases between. Germline lookup yields CDR1 MNHNY and CDR2 SVGAGI (reference sequence). This CDR3 region has 11 residues.

This chain connects TRBV5-6 to TRBJ1-1; TRBD1 aligns across 8 bases. The CDR3 is 15 residues long. V trimming: 0 bases; J trimming: 4 bases; junction bases outside the gene matches: 5. The germline V gene has CDR1 SGHDT and CDR2 YYEEEE. CDR3 sequence: CASSLGAGGRTEAFF. The CDR3 DNA sequence: TGTGCCAGCAGCTTGGGGGCAGGGGGCCGCACTGAAGCTTTCTTT.

This clonotype was seen at least ten times. V is TRBV11-2 and J is TRBJ2-1; D gene uncertain. V was clipped by 2 bases and J by 3 bases, with 8 bases between them. Germline CDR1 is SGHAT and CDR2 is FQNNGV. This CDR3 comprises 14 residues. CDR3 protein: CASSLYGLYNEQFF. The CDR3 coding sequence is TGTGCCAGCAGCTTATATGGCCTCTACAATGAGCAGTTCTTC.

This clonotype showed up just a few times. The chain is built from TRBV7-9 and TRBJ2-1, with unresolved D. The CDR3 runs to 13 residues. V was trimmed by 5 bases and J by 6 bases, leaving 11 bases between them. Germline V lookup: CDR1 SEHNR, CDR2 FQNEAQ (reference sequence). CDR3 residues: CASSAGLINEQFF. DNA of the CDR3: TGTGCCAGCAGCGCCGGGCTGATCAATGAGCAGTTCTTC.